Listed below are T cell receptor beta chains from one sample, sequenced in a study of blood T cell repertoires in COVID-19. Libraries were prepared by immunoSEQ multiplex PCR; TCRdb keeps only in-frame clonotypes and omits some of them. The data contain hundreds of thousands of clones, approximately 90% of them seen just once; the ten biggest clones take up 4.1%. The sequencing input was PBMCs or T cells enriched from blood (not recorded which). The receptors here all came from a woman in her twenties or thirties who had recovered from COVID-19. CDR3s leave out the opening cysteine and the closing phenylalanine or tryptophan.

>TRBJ1-5|TRBV19
ASSIGTLTFYSNQPQH
>TRBJ1-1|TRBV19
ASQTTLQANTEAF
>TRBJ1-4|TRBV28
ASSLGGGQTNEKLF
>TRBJ1-2|TRBV7-8
ASSYRTGYGYT
>TRBJ2-7|TRBV9
ASSVGLLPREQY
>TRBJ2-6|TRBV5-6
ASSSGDSGANVLT
>TRBJ2-3|TRBV7-3
ASSQDSADTQY
>TRBJ2-7|TRBV7-8
ASSLRRVAGGSYEQY
>TRBJ2-3|TRBV30
AWSGQGFTDTQY
>TRBJ1-2|TRBV28
ASSLPTGANYGYT
>TRBJ2-5|TRBV19
ASTGGADSRAQY
>TRBJ1-1|TRBV4-3
ASSQEPRVNTEAF
>TRBJ1-1|TRBV9
ASSATGGYTEAF
>TRBJ2-7|TRBV2
ASSEGGGASYEQY
>TRBJ1-5|TRBV7-9
ASSRTGANQPQH
>TRBJ1-4|TRBV11-2
ASSLRATNEKLF
>TRBJ2-2|TRBV5-6
ARREGLDTGELF
>TRBJ2-2|TRBV28
ASSSTGAGELF
>TRBJ1-5|TRBV18
ASSPRGFNGGNQPQH
>TRBJ2-3|TRBV11-2
ASSLNSGPSTDTQY
>TRBJ2-7|TRBV5-1
ASSFGTSGRAGYEQY
>TRBJ2-7|TRBV5-8
ASSLGQGREQY
>TRBJ2-3|TRBV11-3
ASSLGTSGRVDTQY
>TRBJ2-1|TRBV11-2
ASSPRLAGGLYNEQF
>TRBJ2-6|TRBV30
AWSPPGTVLSGANVLT
>TRBJ2-1|TRBV6-8
ASSYSGSSGRANEQF